Listed below are T cell receptor beta chains from one sample, sequenced in a study of T cell responses to AZD1222 COVID-19 vaccine. The table came from immunoSEQ multiplex PCR; TCRdb's copy has only in-frame clones and leaves some out. The sample yields roughly 140,000 clones, about nine tenths seen once. Sequenced material: peripheral blood, taken 28 days after the second AZD1222 dose. The receptors stem from an adult who received the AZD1222 COVID-19 vaccine. Each CDR3 is given with its conserved first and last residue. D genes are given only for firm matches. Size is stated for part of the rows, as once, few or many counts, or as a class when the clone is expanded.

V	D	size	J	CDR3	DNA
TRBV12-3/TRBV12-4	.	.	TRBJ2-7	CASSVSGSYEQYF	TGTGCCAGCAGTGTTAGCGGTTCGTACGAGCAGTACTTC
TRBV7-9	TRBD1	.	TRBJ2-3	CASSADRATDTQYF	TGTGCCAGCAGCGCCGACAGGGCCACAGATACGCAGTATTTT
TRBV20-1	.	.	TRBJ2-7	CSASGDGLGWEQYF	TGCAGTGCTAGTGGGGACGGCCTTGGTTGGGAGCAGTACTTC
TRBV19	.	.	TRBJ1-1	CASRSELNTEAFF	TGTGCCAGTCGCTCGGAACTGAACACTGAAGCTTTCTTT
TRBV19	.	.	TRBJ1-1	CASSVSGLSEAFF	TGTGCCAGTAGTGTCTCGGGGTTGAGTGAAGCTTTCTTT
TRBV30	.	.	TRBJ1-2	CAWSRAYGGGYGYTF	TGTGCCTGGAGTCGGGCTTATGGGGGCGGCTATGGCTACACCTTC
TRBV30	.	.	TRBJ2-3	CAFATGPQMSTQYF	TGTGCCTTTGCGACAGGCCCCCAGATGAGTACGCAGTATTTT
TRBV7-8	.	.	TRBJ2-7	CASSLRRGGGSNEQYF	TGTGCCAGCAGCTTAAGAAGAGGAGGAGGTAGCAACGAGCAGTACTTC
TRBV5-1	TRBD1	.	TRBJ2-1	CASSRRETGGTEQFF	TGCGCCAGCAGCCGCCGAGAGACAGGGGGTACTGAGCAGTTCTTC
TRBV5-5	.	once	TRBJ2-7	CASSLGDGSHEQYF	TGTGCCAGCAGCTTGGGGGACGGGTCTCACGAGCAGTACTTC
TRBV6-6	.	.	TRBJ1-2	CASTRGDPYGYTF	TGTGCCAGCACTAGAGGGGATCCTTATGGCTACACCTTC
TRBV20-1	.	.	TRBJ2-1	CSVRRIDEQFF	TGCAGTGTACGTCGGATCGATGAGCAGTTCTTC
TRBV7-9	.	.	TRBJ1-1	CASSLKQVNTEAFF	TGTGCCAGCAGCTTAAAACAGGTGAACACTGAAGCTTTCTTT
TRBV6-5	TRBD1	.	TRBJ2-7	CASRGQPLYEQYF	TGTGCCAGCAGGGGACAGCCGTTATACGAGCAGTACTTC
TRBV20-1	.	.	TRBJ2-7	CSASTHNEQYF	TGCAGTGCTAGCACTCACAACGAGCAGTACTTC
TRBV7-9	.	.	TRBJ1-4	CASSLIFGEGDEKLFF	TGTGCCAGCAGCTTAATCTTTGGGGAAGGTGATGAAAAACTGTTTTTT
TRBV5-1	TRBD2	.	TRBJ2-3	CASSLGAAGGGGTQYF	TGCGCCAGCAGCTTGGGTGCGGCGGGAGGAGGTGGGACGCAGTATTTT
TRBV3-1/TRBV3-2	.	.	TRBJ2-1	CASSHAQPQDSKPYNEQFF	TGTGCCAGCAGCCACGCCCAACCCCAGGACTCGAAACCCTACAATGAGCAGTTCTTC
TRBV23-1	TRBD2	.	TRBJ2-7	CASSQSKTSGNNSVYEQYF	TGCGCCAGCAGTCAATCGAAGACTAGCGGGAATAACTCGGTATACGAGCAGTACTTC
TRBV18	.	.	TRBJ1-1	CASSPFGSVNTEAFF	TGTGCCAGCTCACCATTCGGCTCAGTGAACACTGAAGCTTTCTTT
TRBV19	.	.	TRBJ2-7	CASSSERYEQYF	TGTGCCAGTAGTTCAGAGCGCTACGAGCAGTACTTC
TRBV10-2	TRBD2	.	TRBJ2-3	CASRGSQLAGGADTQYF	TGCGCCAGCAGGGGCTCCCAGCTAGCGGGAGGTGCAGATACGCAGTATTTT
TRBV29-1	.	.	TRBJ2-3	CSVLTDQSTDTQYF	TGCAGCGTCCTCACTGATCAAAGCACAGATACGCAGTATTTT
TRBV6-5	.	.	TRBJ2-5	CASSQPGASRETQYF	TGTGCCAGCAGCCAACCGGGGGCTAGCCGTGAGACCCAGTACTTC
TRBV11-3	.	.	TRBJ2-3	CASSLTGRTDTQYF	TGTGCCAGCAGCTTAACAGGGCGCACAGATACGCAGTATTTT
TRBV7-6	.	.	TRBJ1-3	CASSLVATAFGDTIYF	TGTGCCAGCAGCTTAGTCGCGACAGCTTTTGGGGACACCATATATTTT
TRBV7-2	TRBD2	.	TRBJ2-2	CASSLPTSVHTGELFF	TGTGCCAGCAGCTTACCGACTAGCGTCCACACCGGGGAGCTGTTTTTT
TRBV19	.	.	TRBJ1-1	CASTPPGHWAFF	TGTGCCAGTACCCCCCCGGGACATTGGGCTTTCTTT
TRBV7-2	.	.	TRBJ1-5	CASSLAISGIGNQPQHF	TGTGCCAGCAGCTTAGCCATATCGGGGATAGGCAATCAGCCCCAGCATTTT
TRBV29-1	TRBD2	.	TRBJ2-7	CSVAGLAGSGFEQYF	TGCAGCGTTGCCGGACTAGCGGGATCCGGTTTCGAGCAGTACTTC
TRBV5-1	.	.	TRBJ1-2	CASSPNYGYTF	TGCGCCAGCAGCCCGAACTATGGCTACACCTTC
TRBV25-1	.	.	TRBJ1-1	CASSLSSSTGSDTEAFF	TGTGCCAGCAGCCTGTCCTCCTCCACAGGGTCAGACACTGAAGCTTTCTTT
TRBV30	.	.	TRBJ1-1	CAWVPTDRHTEAFF	TGTGCCTGGGTACCTACCGACAGACACACTGAAGCTTTCTTT
TRBV5-6	TRBD2	.	TRBJ2-1	CASSLVTSGLYNEQFF	TGTGCCAGCAGCTTGGTGACTAGCGGTCTCTACAATGAGCAGTTCTTC
TRBV19	.	.	TRBJ1-2	CASIGTYGYTF	TGTGCCAGTATAGGAACTTATGGCTACACCTTC
TRBV28	TRBD2	.	TRBJ2-3	CASYPSGRADTQYF	TGTGCCAGCTATCCTAGCGGGAGGGCAGATACGCAGTATTTT
TRBV24-1	TRBD1	.	TRBJ1-1	CATTAGQGNTEAFF	TGTGCCACCACAGCGGGACAGGGGAACACTGAAGCTTTCTTT
TRBV19	TRBD1	.	TRBJ1-5	CATLDRDRNQPQHF	TGTGCCACCCTAGACAGGGATAGGAATCAGCCCCAGCATTTT
TRBV5-6	.	once	TRBJ1-5	CASSLGVGNQPQHF	TGTGCCAGCAGCTTGGGGGTGGGCAATCAGCCCCAGCATTTT
TRBV12-5	.	.	TRBJ1-1	CASGTLGAAFF	TGTGCTAGTGGTACTCTAGGGGCGGCTTTCTTT
TRBV19	TRBD1	.	TRBJ2-6	CASSIDRGSGANVLTF	TGTGCCAGTAGTATAGACAGGGGGTCTGGGGCCAACGTCCTGACTTTC
TRBV19	TRBD2	.	TRBJ2-1	CASSFDLAGGAYNEQFF	TGTGCCAGTAGTTTCGACCTAGCGGGAGGTGCCTACAATGAGCAGTTCTTC
TRBV5-1	.	.	TRBJ1-1	CASSHQGMNTEAFF	TGCGCCAGCAGCCATCAGGGAATGAACACTGAAGCTTTCTTT
TRBV24-1	.	.	TRBJ1-6	CAVGGSPLHF	TGTGCCGTCGGGGGTTCACCCCTCCACTTT
TRBV6-5	.	.	TRBJ1-1	CASSYGGGTTEAFF	TGTGCCAGCAGTTACGGGGGAGGGACCACTGAAGCTTTCTTT